Below, one T cell receptor beta chain is given with its context. Documented time point: 2015-2016 season, pre-vaccination. Profiling relied on immunoSEQ multiplex PCR, and the TCRdb table lists in-frame clones only, not all of them. This table holds more than 10,000 clones, roughly 80% found once. This sample is drawn from a study of follicular helper T cells after annual influenza vaccination. The sequences come from CXCR5+ CD38- circulating T follicular helper cells from blood, collected on the day of influenza vaccination. Indicated subset: circulating Tfh, non-naive CD4+CXCR5+PD-1+ (ICOS+CD38+ or ICOS-CD38-). This clonotype was sampled from an adult who received the influenza vaccine.

CDR3 sequence: CASSTSAEPQHF. In DNA form, the CDR3 reads TGTGCCAGCAGTACAAGCGCGGAGCCCCAGCATTTT. The V gene is TRBV6-6, the J gene TRBJ1-5; no reliable D call. The CDR3 has 12 amino acids. V was cut by 5 bases and J by 8 bases, with 10 bases left in between. CDR1 and CDR2 from the germline V gene are MNHNY and SVGAGI (reference sequence).